A selection of T cell receptor beta chains follows, all from one sample in a study of blood T cells in healthy people across ages. TCRdb re-analysed the 5' RACE reads in MiXCR, keeping a single row per CDR3 protein. The repertoire consists of about 1 million distinct CDR3 sequences, with less than 25% occurring once and the leading ten covering around 0.7%. These sequences were also reported in another study, on T cells of mothers and their children.

The material sequenced was blood. Every receptor here comes from a girl aged 2-10 years in good health. CDR3s include the opening cysteine and the closing phenylalanine or tryptophan. The D gene is left open where the match is weak. Size values are once, few and many counts, or a class for expanded clones, and some rows have none.

J gene,D gene,clone size,CDR3 length,V gene,CDR3 DNA,CDR3 protein
TRBJ2-7,.,.,15,TRBV7-2,TGTGCCAGCAGCCCTCAAGGGGATTTGTTTTACGAGCAGTACTTC,CASSPQGDLFYEQYF
TRBJ2-7,TRBD2,few,13,TRBV20-1,TGCAGTGCTGGAGCCGGGACTACCTACGAGCAGTACTTC,CSAGAGTTYEQYF
TRBJ2-1,TRBD2,.,17,TRBV5-1,TGCGCCAGCAGCTATGGGACTAGCGGAGGGGTGATGAATGAGCAGTTCTTC,CASSYGTSGGVMNEQFF
TRBJ2-7,.,.,15,TRBV7-9,TGTGCCAGCAGCCCCGTCCCCCCGAGGGGATACGAGCAGTACTTC,CASSPVPPRGYEQYF
TRBJ2-7,.,.,14,TRBV5-6,TGTGCCAGCAGCTTTAGGGGACCAGCTGGCGAGCAGTACTTC,CASSFRGPAGEQYF
TRBJ1-1,.,few,16,TRBV15,TGTGCCACCAGCAGAGATAAGATCCTCGGGAACACTGAAGCTTTCTTT,CATSRDKILGNTEAFF
TRBJ1-1,.,.,17,TRBV4-1,TGCGCCAGCAGCCAAAAAGGAGGGACGGGCATGAACACTGAAGCTTTCTTT,CASSQKGGTGMNTEAFF
TRBJ1-4,TRBD1,.,14,TRBV6-1,TGTGCCAGCAGCGTTACAGGGGGCGAGGAAAAACTGTTTTTT,CASSVTGGEEKLFF
TRBJ2-7,.,.,15,TRBV6-5,TGTGCCAGCAGCGCTCCGGGACTGGACTCCTACGAGCAGTACTTC,CASSAPGLDSYEQYF
TRBJ2-3,.,few,15,TRBV29-1,TGCAGCGTTGAAGAGCAGGGTTGGGGCACAGATACGCAGTATTTT,CSVEEQGWGTDTQYF
TRBJ1-5,.,.,15,TRBV7-3,TGTGCCAGCAGCTCTTCCGGGGGGTGGACAGATACGCAGCATTTT,CASSSSGGWTDTQHF
TRBJ2-3,.,.,15,TRBV28,TGTGCCAGCAGTGCATACGGGGAAAGCACAGATACGCAGTATTTT,CASSAYGESTDTQYF
TRBJ2-1,TRBD2,.,17,TRBV19,TGTGCCAGCGGAGCGGGGGCCTCAAGAAGTTCCTACAATGAGCAGTTCTTC,CASGAGASRSSYNEQFF
TRBJ1-2,.,few,13,TRBV12-5,TGTGCTAGTGGTTCGACAGGAATAGGCGGCTACACCTTC,CASGSTGIGGYTF
TRBJ1-2,.,.,13,TRBV7-9,TGTGCCAGCAGCTTTAATGAGGGATGGGGCTACACCTTC,CASSFNEGWGYTF
TRBJ2-5,.,.,13,TRBV7-6,TGTGCCAGCAGTACCGGCACAGGTTACGACCAGTACTTC,CASSTGTGYDQYF
TRBJ2-1,.,.,15,TRBV9,TGTGCCAGCAGCGCCCTTTCTGGTTCCTACAATGAGCAGTTCTTC,CASSALSGSYNEQFF
TRBJ2-5,.,few,17,TRBV27,TGTGCCAGCACCGGAAGTCCGTCTGGTTTGGGGGGCGAGACCCAGTACTTC,CASTGSPSGLGGETQYF
TRBJ1-1,.,few,11,TRBV5-1,TGCGCCAGCAGCAAAGACACTGAAGCTTTCTTT,CASSKDTEAFF
TRBJ2-2,TRBD2,.,15,TRBV29-1,TGCAGCGTTGACGAGGCGGGAGGGAATACCGGGGAGCTGTTTTTT,CSVDEAGGNTGELFF
TRBJ2-7,TRBD1,.,15,TRBV2,TGTGCCAGCAGTGAACAAAGGACAGGATCCTACGAGCAGTACTTC,CASSEQRTGSYEQYF
TRBJ1-3,.,.,15,TRBV4-1,TGCGCCAGCAGCCGCGGAACAATCTCTGGAAACACCATATATTTT,CASSRGTISGNTIYF
TRBJ1-5,.,.,16,TRBV6-1,TGTGCCAGCAGTGAAGAGACTGGGGGAATCCGGAAGCCCCAGCATTTT,CASSEETGGIRKPQHF
TRBJ2-7,.,.,15,TRBV6-5,TGTGCCAGCCGCCCTTATGGAATAGATCCCTACGAGCAGTACTTC,CASRPYGIDPYEQYF
TRBJ2-1,.,few,14,TRBV6-6,TGTGCCAGCAGGCGAGAGGGCCCCCGGGATAGGCAGTTCTTC,CASRREGPRDRQFF
TRBJ2-6,.,.,18,TRBV6-5,TGTGCCAGCAGTTACGTTGGGGGGAGAACCTCTGGGGCCAACGTCCTGACTTTC,CASSYVGGRTSGANVLTF
TRBJ1-1,TRBD1,many,13,TRBV9,TGTGCCAGCAGCACCGACAGGGGGACTGAAGCTTTCTTT,CASSTDRGTEAFF
TRBJ2-1,.,few,16,TRBV5-1,TGCGCCAGCAGCTGGGGACTCCTCCAGTCCTACAATGAGCAGTTCTTC,CASSWGLLQSYNEQFF
TRBJ2-4,TRBD2,few,16,TRBV3-1,TGTGCCAGCAGCCAGTTAGCGGGAGGTTCCAAAAACATTCAGTACTTC,CASSQLAGGSKNIQYF
TRBJ2-5,TRBD2,.,16,TRBV5-1,TGCGCCAGCAGCTTGGAACCCTCACTAGCGGGAGAGACCCAGTACTTC,CASSLEPSLAGETQYF
TRBJ2-1,.,.,14,TRBV7-9,TGTGCCAGCAGCTTAGAGGACAGCGACAATGAGCAGTTCTTC,CASSLEDSDNEQFF
TRBJ2-5,.,.,15,TRBV9,TGTGCCAGCAGCCTCGATGGGGGGCCGTTGGAGACCCAGTACTTC,CASSLDGGPLETQYF
TRBJ2-7,TRBD2,.,15,TRBV7-9,TGTGCCAGCAGCTTAAGGGAGGGGTATGCCTACGAGCAGTACTTC,CASSLREGYAYEQYF
TRBJ2-7,TRBD1,.,16,TRBV6-5,TGTGCCAGCAGTTCCCACGTGGTAGACAGGGGTATCGAGCAGTACTTC,CASSSHVVDRGIEQYF
TRBJ2-7,.,many,14,TRBV28,TGTGCCAGCAGTTTTATCACAGGGAACCACGAGCAGTACTTC,CASSFITGNHEQYF
TRBJ2-2,.,few,15,TRBV3-1,TGTGCCAGCAGCCAATCAGGGTGGAACACCGGGGAGCTGTTTTTT,CASSQSGWNTGELFF
TRBJ2-7,.,.,13,TRBV20-1,TGCAGTGCTAGAGCCAGATACTCCTACGAGCAGTACTTC,CSARARYSYEQYF
TRBJ1-1,.,.,16,TRBV10-3,TGTGCCATCAGTGAGTCGGCTGGGTCCCCGAACACTGAAGCTTTCTTT,CAISESAGSPNTEAFF
TRBJ2-1,.,few,15,TRBV20-1,TGCAGTGCTAGAGAGGTCTCGGGGGCGTACAATGAGCAGTTCTTC,CSAREVSGAYNEQFF
TRBJ2-7,.,.,13,TRBV20-1,TGCAGTGCTCAACCGGGGCAGAGTTACGAGCAGTACTTC,CSAQPGQSYEQYF